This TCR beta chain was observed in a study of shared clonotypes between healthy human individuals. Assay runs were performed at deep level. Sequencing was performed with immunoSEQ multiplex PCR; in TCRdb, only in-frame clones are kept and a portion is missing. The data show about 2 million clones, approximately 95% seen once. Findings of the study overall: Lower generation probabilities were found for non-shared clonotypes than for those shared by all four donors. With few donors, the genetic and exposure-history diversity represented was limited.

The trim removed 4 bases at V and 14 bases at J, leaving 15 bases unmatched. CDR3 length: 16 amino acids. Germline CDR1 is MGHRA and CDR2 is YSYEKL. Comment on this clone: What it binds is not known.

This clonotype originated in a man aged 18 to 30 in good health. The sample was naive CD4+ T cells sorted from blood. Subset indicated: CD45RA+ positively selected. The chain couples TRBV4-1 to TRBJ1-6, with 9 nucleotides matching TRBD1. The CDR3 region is CASSRSRDRDPSALHF. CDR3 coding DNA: TGCGCCAGCAGCCGCTCCCGGGACAGGGATCCTTCGGCCCTCCACTTT.